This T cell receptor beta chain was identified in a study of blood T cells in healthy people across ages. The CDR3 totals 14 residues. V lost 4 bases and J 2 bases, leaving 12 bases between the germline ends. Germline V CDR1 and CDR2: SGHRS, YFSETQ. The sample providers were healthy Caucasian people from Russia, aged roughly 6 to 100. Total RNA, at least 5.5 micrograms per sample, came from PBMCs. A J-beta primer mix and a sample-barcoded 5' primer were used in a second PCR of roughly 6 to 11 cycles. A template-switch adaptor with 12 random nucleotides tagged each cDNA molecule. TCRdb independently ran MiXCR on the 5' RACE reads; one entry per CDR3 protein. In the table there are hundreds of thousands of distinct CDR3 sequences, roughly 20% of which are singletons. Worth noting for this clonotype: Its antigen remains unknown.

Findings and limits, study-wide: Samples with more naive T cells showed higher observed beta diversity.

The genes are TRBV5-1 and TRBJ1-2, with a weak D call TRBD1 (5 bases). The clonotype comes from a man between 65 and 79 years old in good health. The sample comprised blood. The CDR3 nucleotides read TGCGCCAGCAGCCCCGCACCAGGGAACTATGGCTACACCTTC. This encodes CASSPAPGNYGYTF.